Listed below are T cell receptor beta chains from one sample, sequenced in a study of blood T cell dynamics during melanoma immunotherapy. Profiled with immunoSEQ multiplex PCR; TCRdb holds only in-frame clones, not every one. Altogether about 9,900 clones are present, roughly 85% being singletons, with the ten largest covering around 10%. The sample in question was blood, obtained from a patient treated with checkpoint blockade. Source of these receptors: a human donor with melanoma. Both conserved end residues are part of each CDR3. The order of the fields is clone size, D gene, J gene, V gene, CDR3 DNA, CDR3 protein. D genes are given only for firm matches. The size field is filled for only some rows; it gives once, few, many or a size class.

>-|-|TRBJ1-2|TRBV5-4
TGTGCCAGCAGCTTGGGGGGAGACGGCTATGGCTACACCTTC
CASSLGGDGYGYTF
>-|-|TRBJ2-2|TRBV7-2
TGTGCCAGCAGCTTCATGGTGAACACCGGGGAGCTGTTTTTT
CASSFMVNTGELFF
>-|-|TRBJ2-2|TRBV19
TGTGCCACCTGGGGGGGGGCGCTTTATAGGGAGCTGTTTTTT
CATWGGALYRELFF
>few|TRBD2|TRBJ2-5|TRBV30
TGTGCCTGGAGCTCCTGGACTAGCGGGGAGACCCAGTACTTC
CAWSSWTSGETQYF
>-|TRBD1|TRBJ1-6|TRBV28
TGTGCCAGCAGCCCGGACAGGGCAGGTTCACCCCTCCACTTT
CASSPDRAGSPLHF
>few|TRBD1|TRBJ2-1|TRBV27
TGTGCCAGCAGGACAGGGGCGGTTAATGAGCAGTTCTTC
CASRTGAVNEQFF
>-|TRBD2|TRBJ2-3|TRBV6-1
TGTGCCAGCAGTGAAGGATGGGGTAGCGGGGGCTTCACAGATACGCAGTATTTT
CASSEGWGSGGFTDTQYF
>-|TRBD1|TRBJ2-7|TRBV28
TGTGCCAGCAGTCGGACAGGGTTCTCATACGAGCAGTACTTC
CASSRTGFSYEQYF
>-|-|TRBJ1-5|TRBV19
TGTGCCAGTAGTGAGGTGCGGGGGCTAGGCAATCAGCCCCAGCATTTT
CASSEVRGLGNQPQHF
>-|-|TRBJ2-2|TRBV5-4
TGTGCCAGCAGCTCCCTAAAGCACACCGGGGAGCTGTTTTTT
CASSSLKHTGELFF
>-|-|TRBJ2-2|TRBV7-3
TGTGCCAGCAGCTGGACCACGACACCGAACACCGGGGAGCTGTTTTTT
CASSWTTTPNTGELFF
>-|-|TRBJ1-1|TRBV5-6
TGTGCCAGCAGCGCCAAACGTTACTGGGGGGACACTGAAGCTTTCTTT
CASSAKRYWGDTEAFF
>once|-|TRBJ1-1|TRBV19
TGTGCCAGTAGTATAGATGCAGGGAGGGGCACTGAAGCTTTCTTT
CASSIDAGRGTEAFF
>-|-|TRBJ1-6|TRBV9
TGTGCCAGCAGCGTGCAGAGCTCCTATAATTCACCCCTCCACTTT
CASSVQSSYNSPLHF
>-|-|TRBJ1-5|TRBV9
TGTGCCAGCAGCCTTGACGGCTATAGCAATCAGCCCCAGCATTTT
CASSLDGYSNQPQHF
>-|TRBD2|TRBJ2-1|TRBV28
TGTGCCAGCGGGCTCAGCGGGGGGGTCTACAATGAGCAGTTCTTC
CASGLSGGVYNEQFF
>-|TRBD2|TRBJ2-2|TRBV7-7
TGTGCCAGCACTAGCGGGGTGTCCACCGGGGAGCTGTTTTTT
CASTSGVSTGELFF
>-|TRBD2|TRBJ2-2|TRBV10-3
TGTGCCATCAGTGAGTCTCGCGGGGGGCTGAACACCGGGGAGCTGTTTTTT
CAISESRGGLNTGELFF
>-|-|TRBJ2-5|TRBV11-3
TGTGCCAGCAGCCGAGGACATGGGGAAAACCAGTACTTC
CASSRGHGENQYF
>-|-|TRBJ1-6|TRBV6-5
TGTGCCAGCAGTTACTCGGGCAGAAATTCACCCCTCCACTTT
CASSYSGRNSPLHF
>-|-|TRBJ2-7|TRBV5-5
TGTGCCAGCAGCGCTAGCTCCTACGAGCAGTACTTC
CASSASSYEQYF
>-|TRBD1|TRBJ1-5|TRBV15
TGTGCCACCAGCAGAGCCAGGGGGCTTTTTCAGCCCCAGCATTTT
CATSRARGLFQPQHF
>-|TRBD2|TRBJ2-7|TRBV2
TGTGCCAGCAGGCGACTAGCGGGGCCCTACGAGCAGTACTTC
CASRRLAGPYEQYF